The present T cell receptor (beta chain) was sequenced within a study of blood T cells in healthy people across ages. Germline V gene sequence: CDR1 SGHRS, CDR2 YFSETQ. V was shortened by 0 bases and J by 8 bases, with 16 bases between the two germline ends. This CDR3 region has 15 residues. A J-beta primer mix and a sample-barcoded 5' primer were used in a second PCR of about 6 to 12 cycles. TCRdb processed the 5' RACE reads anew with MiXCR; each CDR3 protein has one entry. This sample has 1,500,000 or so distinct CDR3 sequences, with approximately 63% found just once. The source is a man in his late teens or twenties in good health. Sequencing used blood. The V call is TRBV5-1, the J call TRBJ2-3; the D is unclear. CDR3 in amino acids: CASSLGPGSSITQYF. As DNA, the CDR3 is TGCGCCAGCAGCTTGGGCCCCGGCTCGTCAATTACGCAGTATTTT. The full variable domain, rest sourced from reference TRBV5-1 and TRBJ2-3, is KAGVTQTPRYLIKTRGQQVTLSCSPISGHRSVSWYQQTPGQGLQFLFEYFSETQRNKGNFPGRFSGRQFSNSRSEMNVSTLELGDSALYLCASSLGPGSSITQYFGPGTRLTVL.